The rows below give T cell receptor beta chains drawn from one sample of a study of T cell responses to AZD1222 COVID-19 vaccine. Produced via immunoSEQ multiplex PCR; TCRdb's table is partial and in-frame only. The repertoire holds 100,000 to 120,000 clones, roughly 87% seen once, with approximately 3.5% in the top ten. Sample: peripheral blood, taken on day 0 of AZD1222 vaccination. These receptor sequences come from an adult in good health. Each CDR3 is given with its conserved first and last residue. D genes are given only for firm matches. Clone size appears in some rows only: once, few, many, or a class for an expanded clone.

TRBJ2-2	once	.	TRBV6-6	CASNAENTGELFF	TGTGCCAGCAATGCGGAGAACACCGGGGAGCTGTTTTTT
TRBJ1-1	.	.	TRBV6-2/TRBV6-3	CASSYGPPGRNTEAFF	TGTGCCAGCAGTTACGGACCCCCAGGGAGGAACACTGAAGCTTTCTTT
TRBJ2-1	.	.	TRBV4-1	CASSLGLPSYNEQFF	TGCGCCAGCAGCCTCGGGCTCCCTTCCTACAATGAGCAGTTCTTC
TRBJ1-4	.	TRBD1	TRBV20-1	CSASGPTGGTEKLFF	TGCAGTGCTAGTGGCCCGACAGGGGGTACTGAAAAACTGTTTTTT
TRBJ1-2	.	.	TRBV9	CASSPLLPDYGYTF	TGTGCCAGCAGCCCCCTCCTTCCGGACTATGGCTACACCTTC
TRBJ2-7	.	TRBD2	TRBV2	CASSVNLAGVEEQYF	TGTGCCAGCTCGGTGAATCTAGCGGGAGTGGAAGAGCAGTACTTC
TRBJ2-7	.	.	TRBV10-3	CAISDQLSGLEQYF	TGTGCCATCAGTGACCAACTTTCGGGGTTAGAGCAGTACTTC
TRBJ1-4	.	TRBD1	TRBV6-1	CASSETGGDEKLFF	TGTGCCAGCAGTGAAACAGGGGGCGATGAAAAACTGTTTTTT
TRBJ2-3	.	.	TRBV5-4	CASSLKQTTDTQYF	TGTGCCAGCAGCTTAAAACAGACCACAGATACGCAGTATTTT
TRBJ1-3	.	.	TRBV18	CASSPPSVGSGNTIYF	TGTGCCAGCTCACCCCCCTCAGTAGGCTCTGGAAACACCATATATTTT
TRBJ2-7	.	.	TRBV6-6	CASSYGGSNEQYF	TGTGCCAGCAGTTATGGGGGCTCTAACGAGCAGTACTTC
TRBJ1-2	once	TRBD1	TRBV10-3	CAISDGRGQNYGYTF	TGTGCCATCAGTGATGGGAGGGGGCAAAACTATGGCTACACCTTC
TRBJ2-7	.	TRBD1	TRBV19	CASSGGQPSSEQYF	TGTGCCAGTAGTGGGGGACAGCCTTCCTCTGAGCAGTACTTC
TRBJ2-7	.	TRBD1	TRBV19	CASSPGTGRYEQYF	TGTGCCAGTAGTCCCGGGACAGGTCGATACGAGCAGTACTTC
TRBJ1-2	.	.	TRBV4-2	CASSQDSRGTIGYTF	TGTGCCAGCAGCCAGGATTCAAGGGGTACTATTGGCTACACCTTC